This T cell receptor (beta chain) was recovered during a study of CD8+ T cells in alopecia areata. Study findings and constraints: Amid tofacitinib therapy, many expanded lesional clones stayed present in scalp and blood. In scalp, tofacitinib significantly decreased clonality and expanded CD8+ clones among the top 100. Across lesional scalp, and particularly alopecia totalis/universalis, clonality surpassed that of normal scalp.

The sequencing template was cDNA reverse transcribed from extracted RNA. Data came from immunoSEQ multiplex PCR; TCRdb stores just in-frame clones and leaves some out. The sample includes some 190,000 clones, about half of them seen just once. As for treatment: oral pan-JAK inhibitor, 5-10 mg twice daily. Comment on this clone: Antigen unknown.

Germline V gene lookup returns CDR1 LNHDA and CDR2 SQIVND (reference sequence). The CDR3 sequence is 13 residues long. The V gene lost 6 bases and the J gene lost 5 bases, with 13 bases spanning the gap. The sequencing here drew on CD8+ T cells sorted from blood, taken around week 53, from a patient treated with tofacitinib. The V call is TRBV19, the J call TRBJ1-1, with D perhaps TRBD1 (5 bases). The receptor was derived from a human donor with alopecia areata. The CDR3 coding sequence is TGTGCCAGTAGCCCTATTGGGGGGACTGAAGCTTTCTTT. It translates to CASSPIGGTEAFF.